One and the same sample provided the 3 T cell receptor beta chains below, sequenced in a study of T cell clonality in common variable immunodeficiency. The data were produced by immunoSEQ multiplex PCR, yet TCRdb's version contains in-frame clones alone and is incomplete. The sample counts about 81,000 clones, none seen once; the ten largest own 0.75% to 1%. Input material: peripheral blood mononuclear cells. These receptors originate from a person aged 18 to 69 in good health.

This clone appeared a few times. The CDR3 DNA, read in part, is TGTGCCAGCAGCTTAGGATCGCGGCAGAATCAGCCC. It specifies CASSLGSRQNQP. The CDR3 in full is CASSLGSRQNQPQHF. V and J are TRBV7-9 and TRBJ1-5; D is undetermined. The read stops 3 residues short of the end of the CDR3; the missing end is completed from the germline J gene. Trimming left V 1 base short and J 4 bases short, with 11 bases between. The germline gives CDR1 SEHNR, CDR2 FQNEAQ (reference sequence). This CDR3 is 15 amino acids long.

This clone was observed at least ten times. The sequenced fragment ends 3 residues before the CDR3 boundary, so the rest is inferred from the germline J gene. The rearrangement uses TRBV7-8 and TRBJ2-1; TRBD1 matches at 11 bases. Per germline, CDR1 SGHVS and CDR2 FQNEAQ. This CDR3 is 16 amino acids long. V trimming: 6 bases; J trimming: 6 bases; junction bases outside the gene matches: 10. CDR3 DNA (partial): TGTGCCAGCAGATGGATACCCGGGACAGGGGGCAATGAG. Its protein product is CASRWIPGTGGNE. The entire CDR3 protein is CASRWIPGTGGNEQFF.

This clone was observed at least ten times. The read halts 3 residues ahead of the CDR3 end, with the missing end drawn from the germline J gene. The V call is TRBV5-1, the J call TRBJ1-5, with 9 bases identical to TRBD1. The V and J ends lost 0 bases and 5 bases, in that order; junction bases with no gene match: 3. Germline V CDR1 and CDR2: SGHRS, YFSETQ. The CDR3 runs 15 residues. The CDR3 bases that were read are TGCGCCAGCAGCTTGGAAGGGGACAGGGATCAGCCC. It codes for CASSLEGDRDQP. The whole CDR3 is CASSLEGDRDQPQHF.